These 32 T cell receptor beta chains were sequenced from one sample in a study of blood T cell repertoires in COVID-19. The assay was immunoSEQ multiplex PCR, and TCRdb's table has in-frame clones only and misses some. The table lists over 200,000 clones, just over 85% of them singletons. The sample taken for sequencing was PBMCs or T cells enriched from blood (not recorded which). Receptors originate from a man between 18 and 29 years old who had recovered from COVID-19.

The V and J genes are TRBV3-1 (or the pseudogene TRBV3-2) and TRBJ2-3; 11 bases agree with TRBD2. J was trimmed by 0 bases and V by 0 bases; bases with no gene match: 5. In germline, CDR1 is LGHDT, CDR2 YNNKEL (reference sequence). This CDR3 comprises 18 residues. In nucleotides, the CDR3 is TGTGCCAGCAGCCAAGATGGGACTAGCGGTCTTAGCACAGATACGCAGTATTTT. Translated, it gives CASSQDGTSGLSTDTQYF.

CDR3 DNA sequence: TGTGCCAGCAGTTTAAGGTACAGGGAACAGCCCCAGCATTTT. Amino acids: CASSLRYREQPQHF. The gene calls are TRBV27 and TRBJ1-5, with D tentatively TRBD1 (6 bases). Germline values: CDR1 MNHEY, CDR2 SMNVEV (reference sequence). V gave up 2 bases and J gave up 7 bases, with 12 bases separating them. The CDR3 has 14 amino acids.

This rearrangement joins TRBV6-1 to TRBJ1-2; possibly TRBD1 for D (6 bases). The V gene lost 0 bases and the J gene lost 4 bases, with 12 bases spanning the gap. The CDR3 extends over 15 amino acids. CDR1 is MNHNS, CDR2 SASEGT, per germline. CDR3 nucleotides: TGTGCCAGCAGTGAAGCGGGAGGGGGGGGCTATGGCTACACCTTC. This gives the protein CASSEAGGGGYGYTF.

The chain links TRBV19 to TRBJ2-2, with 7 bases matching TRBD2. J was trimmed by 0 bases and V by 9 bases; bases with no gene match: 7. The V gene's germline CDR1 is LNHDA and CDR2 SQIVND (reference sequence). This CDR3 is 15 amino acids long. The CDR3 bases are TGTGCCAGCGCAACGGGGGGAGCGAACACCGGGGAGCTGTTTTTT. The encoded protein is CASATGGANTGELFF.

This clone was counted a few times. The chain is built from TRBV18 and TRBJ1-4, with TRBD1 as a possible D gene (5 bases). The germline V gene has CDR1 KGHSH and CDR2 LQKENI. The germline V and J ends were trimmed by 3 bases and 4 bases, with 6 bases remaining between them. CDR3 size: 13 residues. In DNA form, the CDR3 reads TGTGCCAGCTCACCGGGACTTAATGAAAAACTGTTTTTT. It yields the protein CASSPGLNEKLFF.

The gene calls are TRBV12-3 or TRBV12-4 and TRBJ1-1; D is possibly TRBD1 (6 bases). V was clipped by 3 bases and J by 5 bases, with 7 bases between them. This CDR3 comprises 12 residues. CDR3 loop: CASSFQGTEAFF. The CDR3, as DNA: TGTGCCAGCAGTTTTCAGGGGACTGAAGCTTTCTTT.

This clone is a singleton in its sample. The chain links TRBV12-3 or TRBV12-4 to TRBJ1-2; TRBD1 aligns across 7 bases. This CDR3 has 13 residues. V lost 3 bases to trimming and J lost 4 bases; unmatched junction nucleotides: 2. The CDR3 sequence is CASSLTGSYGYTF. In nucleotides, the CDR3 is TGTGCCAGCAGTTTGACAGGGTCCTATGGCTACACCTTC.

The chain recombines TRBV30 with TRBJ2-6; 7 bases match TRBD1. V was pared by 2 bases and J by 0 bases, with 10 bases of the junction left unmatched. Germline V gives CDR1 GTSNPN, CDR2 SVGIG (reference sequence). The CDR3 extends over 18 amino acids. This chain's CDR3 is CAWSPSGTANSGANVLTF. DNA of the CDR3: TGTGCCTGGAGTCCATCTGGGACAGCGAACTCTGGGGCCAACGTCCTGACTTTC. The whole variable domain, remainder taken from reference TRBV30 and TRBJ2-6, is SQTIHQWPATLVQPVGSPLSLECTVEGTSNPNLYWYRQAAGRGLQLLFYSVGIGQISSEVPQNLSASRPQDRQFILSSKKLLLSDSGFYLCAWSPSGTANSGANVLTFGAGSRLTVL.

The CDR3 spells CASRRGGPSTEAFF. The CDR3 region has the DNA TGTGCCAGCAGAAGGGGGGGCCCATCTACTGAAGCTTTCTTT. The J gene is TRBJ1-1, the V gene TRBV6-5, with D tentatively TRBD1 (6 bases). The V and J ends lost 6 bases and 5 bases respectively, with 16 bases between them. From germline, CDR1 is MNHEY and CDR2 SVGAGI. This CDR3 spans 14 amino acids.

CDR3 nucleotide sequence: TGTGCCAGCAGGCCACTAGCGGGGGACACCGGGGAGCTGTTTTTT. Residues: CASRPLAGDTGELFF. V is TRBV2 and J is TRBJ2-2; 11 nucleotides match TRBD2. CDR1 is SNHLY and CDR2 is FYNNEI in the germline V gene. V dropped 6 bases and J dropped 3; count of bases not matched to a gene: 3. CDR3 length: 15 residues.

The J gene is TRBJ2-5, the V gene TRBV13, with 7 positions matching TRBD1. The trim removed 5 bases at V and 7 bases at J, leaving 4 bases unmatched. Germline assignment: CDR1 PRHDT and CDR2 FYEKMQ (reference sequence). The CDR3 loop spans 12 amino acids. The chain's CDR3 is CASSPGQTTQYF. The CDR3 DNA reads as TGTGCCAGCAGCCCGGGACAGACGACCCAGTACTTC.

V is TRBV2 and J is TRBJ1-3; the D gene is possibly TRBD1 (6 bases). CDR1 and CDR2 from the germline V gene are SNHLY and FYNNEI. V was pared by 1 base and J by 0 bases, with 10 bases between. CDR3 length: 16 residues. The CDR3 spells CASSEGRGGSGNTIYF. DNA of the CDR3: TGTGCCAGCAGTGAAGGAAGAGGGGGCTCTGGAAACACCATATATTTT.

J is TRBJ2-2 and V is TRBV4-1; TRBD2 agrees at 8 bases. This CDR3 spans 17 amino acids. In germline, CDR1 is MGHRA, CDR2 YSYEKL. V was pared by 1 base and J by 4 bases, with 8 bases of the junction left unmatched. The CDR3 DNA follows: TGCGCCAGCAGCCAAGGGGACGGGAGGGCCTCCACCGGGGAGCTGTTTTTT. This translates into CASSQGDGRASTGELFF.

As to this clone: Other DNA sequences in the same sample also yield this CDR3. The chain uses TRBV27 and TRBJ1-2, with D unresolved. V was pared by 3 bases and J by 1 base, with 6 bases between. Germline CDR1 is MNHEY and CDR2 is SMNVEV (reference sequence). This CDR3 has 13 residues. The CDR3 DNA sequence: TGTGCCAGCAGTTTCCGGGGTAACTATGGCTACACCTTC. It translates to CASSFRGNYGYTF.

The genes are TRBV5-1 and TRBJ1-1; D possibly corresponds to TRBD1 (5 bases). Deletions cut 2 bases from V and 4 bases from J, with 12 bases between. The germline CDR1 and CDR2 sequences are SGHRS and YFSETQ. CDR3 length equals 14 residues. The chain's CDR3 is CASSLRTLGTEAFF. The DNA of the CDR3 is TGCGCCAGCAGCTTACGGACACTCGGCACTGAAGCTTTCTTT.

The genes are TRBV5-1 and TRBJ1-3, with D perhaps matching TRBD1 (5 bases). The V gene lost 1 base and the J gene lost 4 bases, with 21 bases spanning the gap. The CDR3 runs 18 residues. The germline V gene encodes CDR1 SGHRS and CDR2 YFSETQ. CDR3 region: CASSLRAAGSLAGNTIYF. In DNA form, the CDR3 reads TGCGCCAGCAGCTTGAGGGCGGCAGGGTCTTTGGCCGGAAACACCATATATTTT.

The V and J genes are TRBV11-2 and TRBJ1-6; 7 bases match TRBD1. Germline V gives CDR1 SGHAT, CDR2 FQNNGV. This CDR3 is built from 17 residues. V shed 4 bases, J shed 7 bases, and the junction held 13 bases outside the gene matches. The CDR3 loop reads CASSYFPSRDSNSPLHF. CDR3 sequence (DNA): TGTGCCAGCAGCTACTTCCCTTCCCGGGACAGCAATTCACCCCTCCACTTT.

This sequence joins TRBV30 and TRBJ1-6; a possible D gene is TRBD1 (5 bases). V shed 6 bases and J shed 7 bases, with 13 bases lying between them. Germline assignment: CDR1 GTSNPN and CDR2 SVGIG (reference sequence). CDR3 size: 13 residues. CDR3 protein: CACTGSRNSPLHF. Written as DNA, the CDR3 is TGTGCCTGCACAGGATCTCGGAATTCACCCCTCCACTTT.

The gene calls are TRBV10-3 and TRBJ2-3; weak D call: TRBD1 (5 bases). The ends were cut back, 3 bases at V and 0 bases at J, with 7 bases in the middle. This CDR3 contains 14 residues. CDR1 and CDR2 (germline): ENHRY, SYGVKD. This chain's CDR3 is CAISEQASTDTQYF. The CDR3 nucleotides are TGTGCCATCAGTGAACAGGCTAGCACAGATACGCAGTATTTT.

V and J are TRBV19 and TRBJ1-2, with 9 bases aligning to TRBD1. Germline CDR1 and CDR2: LNHDA and SQIVND (reference sequence). V lost 2 bases, J lost 3 bases, and 4 bases stayed unmatched. There are 15 residues in the CDR3. DNA of the CDR3: TGTGCCAGTAGTATAAGGGACAGGGCGTACTATGGCTACACCTTC. Its protein is CASSIRDRAYYGYTF.

V and J are TRBV12-3 or TRBV12-4 and TRBJ2-2; tentatively, D is TRBD2 (5 bases). This CDR3 is 11 amino acids long. Trimming shortened V by 1 base and J by 13 bases, and 7 bases separated the two germline ends. The CDR3 DNA follows: TGTGCCAGCAGTTTAGGCCGGGGGCTGTTTTTT. This encodes CASSLGRGLFF.

In DNA form, the CDR3 reads TGTGCCAGCAGTGAAATCCCTAATCCCCGACAGATTGAAGCTTTCTTT. Its translation is CASSEIPNPRQIEAFF. V is TRBV2 and J is TRBJ1-1; maybe TRBD1 (5 bases). This CDR3 has 16 residues. The germline CDR1 and CDR2 sequences are SNHLY and FYNNEI. Trimming removed 2 bases from V and 7 bases from J, with 20 bases in between.

CDR3 coding DNA: TGTGCCAGCAGCGTATCATTCAGTTACCACACCGGGGAGCTGTTTTTT. It is translated as CASSVSFSYHTGELFF. The chain uses TRBV9 and TRBJ2-2, with unresolved D. The V end was cut by 1 base, the J end by 3 bases, with 13 bases between. The V gene's germline CDR1 is SGDLS and CDR2 YYNGEE. The length of the CDR3 is 16 residues.

The chain carries TRBV18 and TRBJ1-1, with 11 bases that match TRBD1. Trimming took 3 bases from V and 5 from J; bases not matched to a gene: 14. CDR1 is KGHSH and CDR2 is LQKENI in the germline V gene. This CDR3 comprises 18 residues. CDR3 sequence (DNA): TGTGCCAGCTCACCTACGGGAACGGACAGGGGGCGCGGGACTGAAGCTTTCTTT. It codes for CASSPTGTDRGRGTEAFF. The whole variable domain, filled in from reference TRBV18 and TRBJ1-1, reads NAGVMQNPRHLVRRRGQEARLRCSPMKGHSHVYWYRQLPEEGLKFMVYLQKENIIDESGMPKERFSAEFPKEGPSILRIQQVVRGDSAAYFCASSPTGTDRGRGTEAFFGQGTRLTVV.

The chain carries TRBV19 and TRBJ2-7, with TRBD2 matching over 7 bases. The length of the CDR3 is 15 residues. In germline, CDR1 is LNHDA, CDR2 SQIVND (reference sequence). With 7 bases clipped from V and 0 bases from J, the junction kept 9 bases outside the gene matches. CDR3 amino acids: CASTFTGGSSYEQYF. The CDR3 coding sequence is TGTGCCAGTACTTTCACGGGGGGAAGCTCCTACGAGCAGTACTTC.

The gene calls are TRBV29-1 and TRBJ2-3; D may be TRBD2 (5 bases). Germline values: CDR1 SQVTM, CDR2 ANQGSEA. The CDR3 length is 12 residues. V was clipped by 6 bases and J by 4 bases, with 11 bases between them. CDR3 amino acids: CSVGEGADTQYF. CDR3 coding DNA: TGCAGCGTCGGCGAGGGTGCAGATACGCAGTATTTT.

The chain joins TRBV2 to TRBJ1-1, with TRBD1 matching 7 bases. This CDR3 has 12 amino acids. J lost 5 bases, V lost 10 bases, and 7 bases had no gene match. CDR1 and CDR2 from the germline V gene are SNHLY and FYNNEI. The CDR3 coding sequence is TGTGCCACCCAGACAGGGAGGACTGAAGCTTTCTTT. Its translation is CATQTGRTEAFF.

This clone was seen repeatedly, ten times or more. J is TRBJ2-7 and V is TRBV28, with D uncertain. Deletions cut 5 bases from V and 0 bases from J, with 8 bases between. The CDR3 has 13 residues. The V gene's germline CDR1 is MDHEN and CDR2 SYDVKM. The chain's CDR3 is CASSPPLSYEQYF. The CDR3 DNA reads as TGTGCCAGCAGTCCTCCTCTCTCCTACGAGCAGTACTTC. The whole variable domain, remainder taken from reference TRBV28 and TRBJ2-7, is DVKVTQSSRYLVKRTGEKVFLECVQDMDHENMFWYRQDPGLGLRLIYFSYDVKMKEKGDIPEGYSVSREKKERFSLILESASTNQTSMYLCASSPPLSYEQYFGPGTRLTVT.

This clone occurred a few times. The chain joins TRBV6-5 to TRBJ2-1; TRBD2 agrees at 12 bases. Germline V gene lookup returns CDR1 MNHEY and CDR2 SVGAGI. The length of the CDR3 is 15 residues. The ends lost 7 bases at V and 4 bases at J; junction bases unmatched: 5. The CDR3 here is CASILTSGSYNEQFF. DNA of the CDR3: TGTGCCAGCATTCTGACTAGCGGGAGTTACAATGAGCAGTTCTTC.

The rearrangement joins TRBV28 to TRBJ2-2; a weak D match, TRBD2 (6 bases). V was shortened by 0 bases and J by 6 bases, with 14 bases between the two germline ends. The CDR3 runs 16 residues. CDR1 MDHEN and CDR2 SYDVKM come from the germline V gene. In DNA form, the CDR3 reads TGTGCCAGCAGTTTATGGGGCGGGAACATCCCCGGGGAGCTGTTTTTT. It codes for CASSLWGGNIPGELFF.

The chain combines TRBV20-1 with TRBJ1-2, with TRBD1 matching over 9 bases. This CDR3 contains 15 residues. J gave up 4 bases and V 3 bases, and 9 bases lay outside the gene matches. CDR1 is DFQATT, CDR2 SNEGSKA, per germline (reference sequence). CDR3: CSASPRTGVTYGYTF. The CDR3 DNA is TGCAGTGCTAGTCCTCGGACAGGGGTGACCTATGGCTACACCTTC.

V gene TRBV5-4 combines with J gene TRBJ2-1; 7 bases agree with TRBD1. The CDR3 spans 16 residues. Germline V CDR1 and CDR2: SGHNT, YYREEE (reference sequence). J lost 0 bases, V lost 3 bases, and 6 bases had no gene match. DNA for the CDR3: TGTGCCAGCAGCTCTAAACAGGGGAGCTCCTACAATGAGCAGTTCTTC. This encodes CASSSKQGSSYNEQFF.